Listed here are 8 T cell receptor beta chains from one sample, sequenced in a study of T cell responses to AZD1222 COVID-19 vaccine. This table comes from immunoSEQ multiplex PCR, and its TCRdb copy is limited to in-frame clones, with some not included. This sample has approximately 110,000 clones, with about 88% found just once. Sample: peripheral blood, taken on day 0 of AZD1222 vaccination. All receptors derive from an adult in good health.

V usage is TRBV10-1 and J usage is TRBJ2-7; no reliable D call. The V end lost 0 bases, the J end lost 4 bases, and 22 bases lay between the germline ends. Germline CDR1 and CDR2: WNHNN and SYGVQD (reference sequence). The CDR3 totals 18 residues. CDR3 residues: CASSESFWGLQTSYEQYF. The DNA for the CDR3 is TGCGCCAGCAGTGAGTCCTTTTGGGGTCTTCAAACTTCATACGAGCAGTACTTC.

The chain joins TRBV3-1 (or the pseudogene TRBV3-2) to TRBJ1-2, with TRBD1 matching 8 bases. In germline, CDR1 is LGHDT, CDR2 YNNKEL (reference sequence). V dropped 1 base and J dropped 4; count of bases not matched to a gene: 29. CDR3 length: 23 amino acids. The CDR3 sequence: CASSQVRATGVKVGGKFPYGYTF. The CDR3, as DNA: TGTGCCAGCAGCCAAGTTCGGGCGACAGGGGTTAAAGTCGGAGGTAAATTCCCCTATGGCTACACCTTC.

The genes are TRBV5-1 and TRBJ2-5; 11 positions match TRBD2. This CDR3 is built from 15 residues. Germline lookup yields CDR1 SGHRS and CDR2 YFSETQ. After removal of 4 bases from V and 5 bases from J, the junction contained 7 bases not matched to a gene. The CDR3 protein is CASSDPSGRTETQYF. As DNA, the CDR3 is TGCGCCAGCAGCGATCCTAGCGGGAGGACCGAGACCCAGTACTTC. The variable domain in full, with the rest retrieved from reference TRBV5-1 and TRBJ2-5, is KAGVTQTPRYLIKTRGQQVTLSCSPISGHRSVSWYQQTPGQGLQFLFEYFSETQRNKGNFPGRFSGRQFSNSRSEMNVSTLELGDSALYLCASSDPSGRTETQYFGPGTRLLVL.

The chain links TRBV18 to TRBJ2-3; 9 positions agree with TRBD2. After removal of 5 bases from V and 4 bases from J, the junction contained 16 bases not matched to a gene. The CDR3 spans 18 residues. CDR1 is KGHSH, CDR2 LQKENI, per germline. The CDR3 protein is CASSAPVLAGQVADTQYF. CDR3 bases: TGTGCCAGCTCAGCCCCGGTACTAGCGGGCCAGGTCGCAGATACGCAGTATTTT.

This chain uses TRBV30 with TRBJ1-2, with TRBD1 as a possible D gene (6 bases). With 4 bases removed from V and 4 bases from J, the gap between germline ends came to 13 bases. Germline CDR1 reads GTSNPN; CDR2 reads SVGIG (reference sequence). The CDR3 loop spans 13 amino acids. CDR3 sequence reads: CAWTISGVYGYTF. CDR3 DNA sequence: TGTGCCTGGACCATCTCAGGGGTCTATGGCTACACCTTC.

A single count supports this clone. The V gene is TRBV6-1, the J gene TRBJ1-5, with D perhaps matching TRBD1 (5 bases). With 3 bases removed from V and 0 bases from J, the gap between germline ends came to 12 bases. This CDR3 has 16 residues. Germline lookup yields CDR1 MNHNS and CDR2 SASEGT. DNA for the CDR3: TGTGCCAGCAGTGAGGGGACGGGTTATAGCAATCAGCCCCAGCATTTT. Translating it yields CASSEGTGYSNQPQHF.

This chain links TRBV19 with TRBJ1-3; no definite D call. The CDR3 totals 13 residues. CDR1 and CDR2 (germline): LNHDA, SQIVND (reference sequence). V was shortened by 7 bases and J by 9 bases, with 16 bases between the two germline ends. For the CDR3, the DNA is TGTGCCAGTAATGGCCTTCACCGGGGCACCATATATTTT. Protein product: CASNGLHRGTIYF.

The CDR3 protein is CASSFGGNHYGYTF. In nucleotides, the CDR3 is TGTGCCAGCAGCTTCGGGGGGAATCACTATGGCTACACCTTC. The rearrangement uses TRBV5-6 and TRBJ1-2; D may be TRBD1 (5 bases). Germline lookup yields CDR1 SGHDT and CDR2 YYEEEE. V was pared by 2 bases and J by 3 bases, with 11 bases between. The CDR3 runs to 14 residues.